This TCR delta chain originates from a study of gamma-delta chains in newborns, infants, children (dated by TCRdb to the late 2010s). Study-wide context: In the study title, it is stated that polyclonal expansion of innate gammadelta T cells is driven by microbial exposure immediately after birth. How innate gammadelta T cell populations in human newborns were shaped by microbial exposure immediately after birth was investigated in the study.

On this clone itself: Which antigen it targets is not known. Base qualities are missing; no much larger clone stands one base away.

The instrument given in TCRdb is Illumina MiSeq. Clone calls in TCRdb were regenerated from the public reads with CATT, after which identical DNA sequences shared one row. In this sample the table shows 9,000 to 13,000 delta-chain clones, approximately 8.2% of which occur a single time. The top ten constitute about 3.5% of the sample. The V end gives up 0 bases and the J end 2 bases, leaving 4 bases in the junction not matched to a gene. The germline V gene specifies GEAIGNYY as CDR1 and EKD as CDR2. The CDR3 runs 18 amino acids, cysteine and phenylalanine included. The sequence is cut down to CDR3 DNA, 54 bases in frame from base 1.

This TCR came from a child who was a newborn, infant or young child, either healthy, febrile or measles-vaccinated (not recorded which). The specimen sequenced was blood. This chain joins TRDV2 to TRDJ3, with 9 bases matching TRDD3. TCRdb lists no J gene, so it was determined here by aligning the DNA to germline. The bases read TGTGCCTGTGACACCGTGGGGGATAGGGCCTGGGACACCCGACAGATGTTTTTC. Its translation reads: CACDTVGDRAWDTRQMFF.